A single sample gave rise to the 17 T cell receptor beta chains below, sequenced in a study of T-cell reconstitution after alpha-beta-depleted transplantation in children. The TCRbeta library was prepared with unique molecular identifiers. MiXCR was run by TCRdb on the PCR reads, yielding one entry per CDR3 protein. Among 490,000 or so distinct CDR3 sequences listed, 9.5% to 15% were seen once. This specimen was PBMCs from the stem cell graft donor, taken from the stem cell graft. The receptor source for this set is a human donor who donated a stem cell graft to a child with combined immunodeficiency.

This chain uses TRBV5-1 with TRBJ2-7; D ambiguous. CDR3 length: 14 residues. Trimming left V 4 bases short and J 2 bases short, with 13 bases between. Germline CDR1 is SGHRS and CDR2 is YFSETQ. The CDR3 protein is CASSPQPDTYEQYF. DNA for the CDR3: TGCGCCAGCAGCCCGCAGCCCGATACCTACGAGCAGTACTTC.

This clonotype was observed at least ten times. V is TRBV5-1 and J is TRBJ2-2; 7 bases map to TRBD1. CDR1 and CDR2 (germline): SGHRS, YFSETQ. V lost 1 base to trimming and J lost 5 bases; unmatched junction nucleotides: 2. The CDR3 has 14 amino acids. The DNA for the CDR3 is TGCGCCAGCAGCTTGTACAGGGGAACCGGGGAGCTGTTTTTT. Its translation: CASSLYRGTGELFF.

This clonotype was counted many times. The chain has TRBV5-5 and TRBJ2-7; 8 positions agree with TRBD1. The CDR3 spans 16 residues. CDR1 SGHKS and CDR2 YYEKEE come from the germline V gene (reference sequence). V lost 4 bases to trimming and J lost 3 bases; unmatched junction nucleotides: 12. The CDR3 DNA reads TGTGCCAGCAGCCCATGGGGGTCCGGGACAGGCTACGAGCAGTACTTC. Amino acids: CASSPWGSGTGYEQYF.

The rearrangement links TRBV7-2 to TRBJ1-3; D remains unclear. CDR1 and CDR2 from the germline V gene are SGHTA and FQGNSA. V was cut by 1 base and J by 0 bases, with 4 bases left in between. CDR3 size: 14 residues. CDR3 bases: TGTGCCAGCAGCTTAGAAGTCTCTGGAAACACCATATATTTT. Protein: CASSLEVSGNTIYF. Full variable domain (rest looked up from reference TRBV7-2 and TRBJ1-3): GAGVSQSPSNKVTEKGKDVELRCDPISGHTALYWYRQSLGQGLEFLIYFQGNSAPDKSGLPSDRFSAERTGGSVSTLTIQRTQQEDSAVYLCASSLEVSGNTIYFGEGSWLTVV.

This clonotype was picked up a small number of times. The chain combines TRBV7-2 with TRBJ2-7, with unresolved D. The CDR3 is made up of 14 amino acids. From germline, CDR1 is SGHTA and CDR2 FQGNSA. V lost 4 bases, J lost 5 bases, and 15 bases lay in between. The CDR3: CASSSYSVANEQYF. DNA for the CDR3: TGTGCCAGCAGCTCTTATTCCGTAGCAAACGAGCAGTACTTC.

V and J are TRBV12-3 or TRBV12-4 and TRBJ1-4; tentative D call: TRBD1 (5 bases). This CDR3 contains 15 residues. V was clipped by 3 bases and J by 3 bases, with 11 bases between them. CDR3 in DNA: TGTGCCAGCAGTTTCGACAGAGGCCCTAATGAAAAACTGTTTTTT. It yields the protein CASSFDRGPNEKLFF.

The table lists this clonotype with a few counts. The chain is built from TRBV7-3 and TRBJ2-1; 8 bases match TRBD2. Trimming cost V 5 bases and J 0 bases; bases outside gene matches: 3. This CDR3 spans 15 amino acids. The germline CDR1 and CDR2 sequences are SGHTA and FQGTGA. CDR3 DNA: TGTGCCAGCAGCATGAGCGGGGGCTCCTACAATGAGCAGTTCTTC. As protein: CASSMSGGSYNEQFF.

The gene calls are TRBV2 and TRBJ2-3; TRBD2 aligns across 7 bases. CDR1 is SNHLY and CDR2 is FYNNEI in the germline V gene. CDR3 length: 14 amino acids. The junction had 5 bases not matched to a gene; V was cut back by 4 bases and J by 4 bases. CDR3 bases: TGTGCCAGCAGTGTGGGAGGGACCCCAGATACGCAGTATTTT. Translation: CASSVGGTPDTQYF.

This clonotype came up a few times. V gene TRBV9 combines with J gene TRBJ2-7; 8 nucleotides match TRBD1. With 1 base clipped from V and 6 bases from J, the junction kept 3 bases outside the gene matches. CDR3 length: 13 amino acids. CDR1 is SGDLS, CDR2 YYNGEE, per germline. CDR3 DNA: TGTGCCAGCAGCGTACCCAGGGGGCTCGAGCAGTACTTC. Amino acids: CASSVPRGLEQYF.

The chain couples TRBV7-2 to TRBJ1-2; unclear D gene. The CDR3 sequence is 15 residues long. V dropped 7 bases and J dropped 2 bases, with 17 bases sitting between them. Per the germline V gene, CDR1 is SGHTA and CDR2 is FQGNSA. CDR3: CASTLTDTINYGYTF. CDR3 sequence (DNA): TGTGCCAGCACCCTGACCGACACAATAAACTATGGCTACACCTTC.

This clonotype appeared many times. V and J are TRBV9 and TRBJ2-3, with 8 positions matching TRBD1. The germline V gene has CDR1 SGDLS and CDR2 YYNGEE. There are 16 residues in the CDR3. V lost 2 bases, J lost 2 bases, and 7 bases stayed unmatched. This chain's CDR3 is CASSVAGGLLTDTQYF. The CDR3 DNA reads TGTGCCAGCAGCGTCGCAGGGGGCCTCCTCACAGATACGCAGTATTTT.

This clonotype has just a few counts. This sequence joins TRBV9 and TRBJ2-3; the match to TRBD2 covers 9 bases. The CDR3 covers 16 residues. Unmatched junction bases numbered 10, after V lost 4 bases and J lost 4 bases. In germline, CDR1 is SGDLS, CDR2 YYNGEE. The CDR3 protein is CASSTRGGGGADTQYF. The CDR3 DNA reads TGTGCCAGCAGCACCCGGGGCGGGGGGGGCGCAGATACGCAGTATTTT.

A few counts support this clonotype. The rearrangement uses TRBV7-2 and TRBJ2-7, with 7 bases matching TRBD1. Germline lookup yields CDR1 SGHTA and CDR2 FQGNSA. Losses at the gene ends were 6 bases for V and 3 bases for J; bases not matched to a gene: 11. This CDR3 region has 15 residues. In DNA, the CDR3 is TGTGCCAGCAGTTTGCGACCAGGACAGGTCTACGAGCAGTACTTC. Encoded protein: CASSLRPGQVYEQYF. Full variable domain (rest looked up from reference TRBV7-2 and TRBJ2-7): GAGVSQSPSNKVTEKGKDVELRCDPISGHTALYWYRQSLGQGLEFLIYFQGNSAPDKSGLPSDRFSAERTGGSVSTLTIQRTQQEDSAVYLCASSLRPGQVYEQYFGPGTRLTVT.

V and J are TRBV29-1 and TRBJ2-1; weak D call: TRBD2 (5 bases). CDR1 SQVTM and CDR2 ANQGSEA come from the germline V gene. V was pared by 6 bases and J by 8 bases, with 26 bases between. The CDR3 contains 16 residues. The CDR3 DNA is TGCAGCGTAGACGAGCCGGACTTAGCTTCCTTCCATGAGCAGTTCTTC. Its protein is CSVDEPDLASFHEQFF.

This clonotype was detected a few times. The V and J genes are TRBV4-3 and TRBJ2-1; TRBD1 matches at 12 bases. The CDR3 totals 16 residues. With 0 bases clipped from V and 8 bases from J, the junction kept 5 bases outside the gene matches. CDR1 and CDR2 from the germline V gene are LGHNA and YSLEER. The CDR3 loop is CASSQDFGTGGDEQFF. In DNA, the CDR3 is TGCGCCAGCAGCCAAGATTTCGGGACAGGGGGCGATGAGCAGTTCTTC.

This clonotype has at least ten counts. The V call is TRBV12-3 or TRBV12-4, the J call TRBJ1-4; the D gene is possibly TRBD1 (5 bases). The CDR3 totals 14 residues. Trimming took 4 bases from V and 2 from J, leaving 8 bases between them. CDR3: CASSSRGTNEKLFF. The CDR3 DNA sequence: TGTGCCAGCAGTTCCCGGGGGACTAATGAAAAACTGTTTTTT.

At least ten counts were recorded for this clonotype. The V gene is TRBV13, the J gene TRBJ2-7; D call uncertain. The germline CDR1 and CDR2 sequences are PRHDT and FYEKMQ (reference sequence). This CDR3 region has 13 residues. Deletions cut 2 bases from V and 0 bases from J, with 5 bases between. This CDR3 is CASSLFASYEQYF. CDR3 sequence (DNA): TGTGCCAGCAGCTTATTTGCCTCCTACGAGCAGTACTTC. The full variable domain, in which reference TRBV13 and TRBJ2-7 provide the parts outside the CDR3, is AAGVIQSPRHLIKEKRETATLKCYPIPRHDTVYWYQQGPGQDPQFLISFYEKMQSDKGSIPDRFSAQQFSDYHSELNMSSLELGDSALYFCASSLFASYEQYFGPGTRLTVT.